What follows is one T cell receptor (beta chain) and its context. Its antigen is unidentified. This sample is part of a study of cytomegalovirus exposure and HLA in healthy donors. About the research overall: HLA-typed donors were the source of around 80 million unique TCRs, which an early data release held.

Findings and limits, study-wide: Reports described diagnosis of cytomegalovirus status by the classifier as highly specific and sensitive.

The CDR3 covers 15 residues. Germline assignment: CDR1 LNHDA and CDR2 SQIVND (reference sequence). The germline V and J ends were trimmed by 2 bases and 3 bases, with 14 bases remaining between them. The PCR made use of 60 Vbeta and 13 Jbeta primers. Only in-frame clones appear in the TCRdb table, and some are missing; sequencing was by immunoSEQ multiplex PCR. The sample shows roughly 230,000 clones, approximately 78% of them seen only once. The chain joins TRBV19 to TRBJ2-7; D is possibly TRBD1 (6 bases). The sequenced sample consisted of PBMCs. The receptor's source is a boy aged 10-17 years in good health and CMV-seronegative. CDR3 in amino acids: CASSISTGHFYEQYF. CDR3 DNA sequence: TGTGCCAGTAGTATATCAACAGGGCATTTCTACGAGCAGTACTTC.